These 32 T cell receptor beta chains came from one sample sequenced in a study of shared clonotypes between healthy human individuals. Clones were read by immunoSEQ multiplex PCR, and TCRdb kept only the in-frame ones, dropping some. Here the sample spans more than 2,000,000 clones, just over 90% being singletons. Material for sequencing was naive CD4+ T cells sorted from blood. Subset described: CD45RA+ positively selected. Every receptor here comes from a man aged 18 to 29 in good health.

This chain uses TRBV12-5 with TRBJ2-3; 11 nucleotides align to TRBD2. This CDR3 is 17 amino acids long. Trimming removed 1 base from V and 4 bases from J; junction bases left unmatched: 7. Germline CDR1 reads LGHNT; CDR2 reads FRNRAP. In DNA, the CDR3 is TGTGCTAGTGGTTTGGCGTTACTAGCGGGAGCCCCAGATACGCAGTATTTT. Translating it yields CASGLALLAGAPDTQYF.

CDR3 nucleotide sequence: TGTGCCAGCAGCCCCAGCCAGGGTTTGGCTTTCTTT. This gives the protein CASSPSQGLAFF. This sequence joins TRBV6-5 and TRBJ1-1; perhaps TRBD1 as D (5 bases). CDR3 length: 12 residues. V was clipped by 6 bases and J by 11 bases, with 16 bases between them. Germline loops: CDR1 MNHEY, CDR2 SVGAGI.

This chain uses TRBV7-2 with TRBJ1-2; TRBD1 might be the D (6 bases). In germline, CDR1 is SGHTA, CDR2 FQGNSA. The V end was cut by 5 bases, the J end by 4 bases, with 14 bases between. This CDR3 has 14 amino acids. The CDR3 DNA sequence: TGTGCCAGCAGCCCAGGGGTGGGATTCTATGGCTACACCTTC. Its protein product is CASSPGVGFYGYTF.

The chain recombines TRBV28 with TRBJ1-5; possibly TRBD1 for D (5 bases). CDR3 length: 15 amino acids. Trimming removed 6 bases from V and 6 bases from J, with 18 bases in between. CDR1 and CDR2 from the germline V gene are MDHEN and SYDVKM. This CDR3 reads CASRPGRQGLQPQHF. As DNA, the CDR3 is TGTGCCAGCAGACCCGGCAGGCAGGGCCTTCAGCCCCAGCATTTT.

The chain links TRBV6-6 to TRBJ2-7; 9 bases are a match to TRBD1. Per the germline V gene, CDR1 is MNHNY and CDR2 is SVGAGI (reference sequence). V shed 6 bases, J shed 1 base, and the junction held 7 bases outside the gene matches. There are 15 residues in the CDR3. CDR3 coding DNA: TGTGCCAGCAGGGGAGGGGGGACAGGGTCCTACGAGCAGTACTTC. Its translation: CASRGGGTGSYEQYF.

The chain recombines TRBV23-1 with TRBJ1-6; D remains ambiguous. TRBV23-1 is reported as an ORF; its role is uncertain. With 0 bases removed from V and 4 bases from J, the gap between germline ends came to 13 bases. The CDR3 length is 17 residues. CDR3 nucleotide sequence: TGCGCCAGCAGTCAATCAAACAATGCATCGTATAATTCACCCCTCCACTTT. Translated: CASSQSNNASYNSPLHF.

CDR3 loop: CSVWEGFNTEAFF. The CDR3 nucleotides are TGCAGCGTTTGGGAGGGCTTTAACACTGAAGCTTTCTTT. This chain joins TRBV29-1 and TRBJ1-1; D remains ambiguous. The germline V gene encodes CDR1 SQVTM and CDR2 ANQGSEA. V lost 5 bases and J 2 bases, leaving 12 bases between the germline ends. The CDR3 has 13 amino acids.

The chain couples TRBV2 to TRBJ2-5; 10 nucleotides agree with TRBD2. Trimming cost V 6 bases and J 2 bases; bases outside gene matches: 6. This CDR3 comprises 15 residues. Germline V CDR1 and CDR2: SNHLY, FYNNEI. The CDR3 sequence: CASRRSGGDQETQYF. The CDR3 coding sequence is TGTGCCAGCAGGCGCAGCGGGGGGGATCAAGAGACCCAGTACTTC. Together with reference TRBV2 and TRBJ2-5, the CDR3 gives the full variable domain: EPEVTQTPSHQVTQMGQEVILRCVPISNHLYFYWYRQILGQKVEFLVSFYNNEISEKSEIFDDQFSVERPDGSNFTLKIRSTKLEDSAMYFCASRRSGGDQETQYFGPGTRLLVL.

This chain connects TRBV6-5 to TRBJ1-6, with TRBD1 as a possible D gene (5 bases). V lost 4 bases to trimming and J lost 6 bases, with 13 bases between them. CDR1 is MNHEY, CDR2 SVGAGI, per germline. This CDR3 spans 15 amino acids. CDR3 protein: CASSWLGDGNSPLHF. DNA for the CDR3: TGTGCCAGCAGTTGGCTCGGGGACGGTAATTCACCCCTCCACTTT.

This clone was seen only once. The junction departs from germline at one end; a sequencing error may be responsible. The chain uses TRBV27 and TRBJ2-7; possibly TRBD2 for D (5 bases). The germline V gene encodes CDR1 MNHEY and CDR2 SMNVEV (reference sequence). The CDR3 sequence is 16 residues long. This CDR3 is CASSLSSGLSGYGQYF. CDR3 DNA sequence: TGTGCCAGCAGTTTATCTTCTGGACTTTCTGGGTACGGGCAGTACTTC.

The chain uses TRBV7-8 and TRBJ2-7; D unclear. The CDR3 contains 14 residues. The germline V and J ends were trimmed by 2 bases and 5 bases, with 13 bases remaining between them. Germline values: CDR1 SGHVS, CDR2 FQNEAQ. CDR3 coding DNA: TGTGCCAGCAGCTTAAGCTCGGGTGGGGACGAGCAGTACTTC. Amino acid sequence: CASSLSSGGDEQYF.

The chain links TRBV4-1 to TRBJ2-7; TRBD1 agrees at 8 bases. Germline assignment: CDR1 MGHRA and CDR2 YSYEKL. The ends lost 3 bases at V and 2 bases at J; junction bases unmatched: 3. The CDR3 has 14 amino acids. CDR3 loop: CASSHPDRAYEQYF. The CDR3 bases are TGCGCCAGCAGCCATCCGGACAGGGCCTACGAGCAGTACTTC.

The chain links TRBV27 to TRBJ2-5; 7 bases map to TRBD2. The length of the CDR3 is 17 residues. The germline gives CDR1 MNHEY, CDR2 SMNVEV (reference sequence). With 5 bases clipped from V and 0 bases from J, the junction kept 12 bases outside the gene matches. DNA for the CDR3: TGTGCCAGCAGTCGAAACCTGGGACTACCGTACCAAGAGACCCAGTACTTC. This codes for CASSRNLGLPYQETQYF.

This clone has a single count. In DNA, the CDR3 is TGTGCCATCAGTGAGTGGGCGGACAGGGTTTTCTCTGGGGCCAACGTCCTGACTTTC. It encodes CAISEWADRVFSGANVLTF. The chain links TRBV10-3 to TRBJ2-6, with 8 positions matching TRBD1. This CDR3 is 19 amino acids long. The germline V gene has CDR1 ENHRY and CDR2 SYGVKD. Unmatched junction bases numbered 8, after V lost 1 base and J lost 0 bases.

This clone was picked up one time. The gene calls are TRBV15 and TRBJ2-7, with a weak D call TRBD1 (8 bases). V dropped 3 bases and J dropped 7 bases, with 22 bases sitting between them. Germline CDR1 LNHNV, CDR2 YYDKDF (reference sequence). The CDR3 has 16 residues. This chain's CDR3 is CATSSTRTGRVGEQYF. DNA of the CDR3: TGTGCCACCAGCAGCACCCGGACAGGGAGGGTAGGGGAGCAGTACTTC.

J is TRBJ1-1 and V is TRBV30; 7 bases map to TRBD1. Germline V CDR1 and CDR2: GTSNPN, SVGIG (reference sequence). J lost 2 bases, V lost 5 bases, and 5 bases had no gene match. The CDR3 has 13 residues. CDR3 in DNA: TGTGCCTGGGAGGGACAGAAAAACACTGAAGCTTTCTTT. Translated, it gives CAWEGQKNTEAFF.

The V and J genes are TRBV30 and TRBJ2-7; D uncertain. The CDR3 totals 13 residues. V shed 1 base and J shed 4 bases, with 11 bases lying between them. CDR1 is GTSNPN and CDR2 is SVGIG in the germline V gene (reference sequence). The CDR3 is CAWSAEGSYEQYF. The CDR3 DNA sequence: TGTGCCTGGAGTGCGGAAGGATCTTACGAGCAGTACTTC. The entire variable domain, with the rest obtained from reference TRBV30 and TRBJ2-7, is as follows: SQTIHQWPATLVQPVGSPLSLECTVEGTSNPNLYWYRQAAGRGLQLLFYSVGIGQISSEVPQNLSASRPQDRQFILSSKKLLLSDSGFYLCAWSAEGSYEQYFGPGTRLTVT.

This clone was counted between two and nine times. The chain links TRBV2 to TRBJ2-7; 8 bases match TRBD1. From germline, CDR1 is SNHLY and CDR2 FYNNEI. Unmatched junction bases numbered 5, after V lost 7 bases and J lost 6 bases. The CDR3 sequence is 12 residues long. The CDR3 nucleotides read TGTGCCAGCACCCGAGACAGGGGCGAGCAGTACTTC. It specifies CASTRDRGEQYF.

This chain uses TRBV10-3 with TRBJ1-5; D is possibly TRBD1 (5 bases). The CDR3 loop spans 14 amino acids. The germline CDR1 and CDR2 sequences are ENHRY and SYGVKD. The V gene lost 8 bases and the J gene lost 0 bases, with 11 bases spanning the gap. The CDR3 sequence is CAIWDSNSNQPQHF. CDR3 nucleotide sequence: TGTGCCATCTGGGACTCGAATAGCAATCAGCCCCAGCATTTT.

CDR3 sequence: CASNRQGVSYEQYF. The CDR3 nucleotides read TGTGCCAGCAATAGACAGGGGGTCTCCTACGAGCAGTACTTC. V gene TRBV9 combines with J gene TRBJ2-7; TRBD1 matches 9 bases. Losses at the gene ends were 6 bases for V and 0 bases for J; bases not matched to a gene: 4. Germline values: CDR1 SGDLS, CDR2 YYNGEE. The CDR3 has 14 residues.

The J gene is TRBJ1-6, the V gene TRBV30; a weak D match, TRBD1 (5 bases). CDR3 length equals 12 residues. With 6 bases removed from V and 8 bases from J, the gap between germline ends came to 11 bases. CDR1 and CDR2 from the germline V gene are GTSNPN and SVGIG (reference sequence). The CDR3 bases are TGTGCCTGCCCAGGGCAGCATTCACCCCTCCACTTT. This codes for CACPGQHSPLHF.

V is TRBV5-6 and J is TRBJ1-1, with D unresolved. The germline CDR1 and CDR2 sequences are SGHDT and YYEEEE. Trimming removed 6 bases at V and 4 bases at J, with 7 bases between. The CDR3 spans 11 residues. In DNA form, the CDR3 reads TGTGCCAGCACCAGCCCCACTGAAGCTTTCTTT. As protein: CASTSPTEAFF.

The chain combines TRBV18 with TRBJ2-7, with TRBD2 identical over 10 bases. The CDR3 is 16 amino acids. In germline, CDR1 is KGHSH, CDR2 LQKENI. V was pared by 3 bases and J by 5 bases, with 10 bases of the junction left unmatched. In DNA, the CDR3 is TGTGCCAGCTCACCCCTACCGGGACTAGCGAGCGACGAGCAGTACTTC. Protein sequence: CASSPLPGLASDEQYF.

The chain is built from TRBV6-5 and TRBJ2-6, with no clear D. This CDR3 comprises 14 residues. Germline CDR1 reads MNHEY; CDR2 reads SVGAGI. The V end lost 11 bases, the J end lost 0 bases, and 11 bases lay between the germline ends. The chain's CDR3 is CACGRHSGANVLTF. The DNA for the CDR3 is TGTGCCTGCGGCAGGCACTCTGGGGCCAACGTCCTGACTTTC.

V is TRBV5-1 and J is TRBJ2-3; 10 bases fit TRBD2. CDR3 length: 14 residues. With V trimmed by 3 bases and J by 6 bases, 4 bases remained unmatched. Germline CDR1 is SGHRS and CDR2 is YFSETQ. The CDR3 here is CASSSSGRVDTQYF. The CDR3 DNA sequence: TGCGCCAGCAGCTCCAGCGGGAGGGTCGATACGCAGTATTTT.

A few counts support this clone. The chain uses TRBV7-8 and TRBJ2-3; a weak D match, TRBD1 (5 bases). The CDR3 spans 16 residues. Trimming took off 4 bases at V and 2 bases at J, with 16 bases between the two ends. Germline V gene data show CDR1 as SGHVS and CDR2 as FQNEAQ. DNA for the CDR3: TGTGCCAGCAGCTCCAGACAGAGACCTCTCACAGATACGCAGTATTTT. Translation gives CASSSRQRPLTDTQYF. The full variable domain, its missing parts supplied by reference TRBV7-8 and TRBJ2-3, is GAGVSQSPRYKVAKRGQDVALRCDPISGHVSLFWYQQALGQGPEFLTYFQNEAQLDKSGLPSDRFFAERPEGSVSTLKIQRTQQEDSAVYLCASSSRQRPLTDTQYFGPGTRLTVL.

The J gene is TRBJ1-1, the V gene TRBV11-2; 11 nucleotides align to TRBD1. The CDR3 is made up of 15 amino acids. Germline V gene lookup returns CDR1 SGHAT and CDR2 FQNNGV. After removal of 5 bases from V and 7 bases from J, the junction contained 9 bases not matched to a gene. The CDR3 DNA reads as TGTGCCAGCAGCCGTATCGGGACAGGGGGGATTGAAGCTTTCTTT. Protein: CASSRIGTGGIEAFF.

The chain combines TRBV10-2 with TRBJ2-3; D is undetermined. The V end was cut by 7 bases, the J end by 0 bases, with 11 bases between. The germline V gene has CDR1 WSHSY and CDR2 SAAADI. The CDR3 is 14 amino acids. The CDR3 coding sequence is TGCGCCAGCATCCCCGTGGGAAGCACAGATACGCAGTATTTT. Translation: CASIPVGSTDTQYF.

This sequence joins TRBV5-4 and TRBJ1-3, with D unclear. V lost 1 base to trimming and J lost 0 bases, with 8 bases between them. Germline V gives CDR1 SGHNT, CDR2 YYREEE (reference sequence). There are 15 residues in the CDR3. CDR3 in amino acids: CASSLSGISGNTIYF. In nucleotides, the CDR3 is TGTGCCAGCAGCTTGTCAGGCATCTCTGGAAACACCATATATTTT.

This chain connects TRBV5-4 to TRBJ1-4; maybe TRBD1 (5 bases). The germline V gene encodes CDR1 SGHNT and CDR2 YYREEE (reference sequence). The CDR3 consists of 15 residues. Trimming removed 5 bases from V and 3 bases from J, with 14 bases in between. CDR3 bases: TGTGCCAGCAGACCTTGGGGGGGGTCTAATGAAAAACTGTTTTTT. Translation gives CASRPWGGSNEKLFF.

The V and J genes are TRBV6-6 and TRBJ2-2; D possibly corresponds to TRBD2 (5 bases). CDR1 and CDR2 (germline): MNHNY, SVGAGI (reference sequence). Trimming shortened V by 5 bases and J by 7 bases, and 17 bases separated the two germline ends. There are 15 residues in the CDR3. The CDR3 bases are TGTGCCAGCAGTCCAACTAGTTCTTTAGGCGGGGAGCTGTTTTTT. Translation gives CASSPTSSLGGELFF.

This chain connects TRBV27 to TRBJ2-7, with TRBD2 matching 7 bases. The CDR3 loop spans 14 amino acids. Losses at the gene ends were 6 bases for V and 0 bases for J; bases not matched to a gene: 5. Germline CDR1 is MNHEY and CDR2 is SMNVEV (reference sequence). The CDR3, as DNA: TGTGCCAGCAGCACGGGACTACTCTCCTACGAGCAGTACTTC. This codes for CASSTGLLSYEQYF.